Listed here are 10 T cell receptor beta chains from one sample, sequenced in a study of cytomegalovirus exposure and HLA in healthy donors. PCR primers comprised 60 Vbeta and 13 Jbeta primers. Sequenced by immunoSEQ multiplex PCR; TCRdb stores in-frame clones only, minus some. The ten top clones account for approximately 23%, within a sample of over 20,000 clones. Sequencing was carried out using PBMCs. All receptors come from a man aged 60 to 75 in good health and CMV-seropositive.

Concerning this clone itself: The junction differs from germline at one of its ends, possibly a read error. The chain combines TRBV30 with TRBJ1-1, with D uncertain. The CDR3 spans 11 residues. CDR1 is GTSNPN, CDR2 SVGIG, per germline (reference sequence). The CDR3 nucleotides read TGTGCCTGGAGTAAGCCTAACGCCCGGGTTTTT. Translated: CAWSKPNARVF.

The rearrangement joins TRBV9 to TRBJ2-6, with 10 bases identical to TRBD1. Trimming took 2 bases from V and 1 from J; bases not matched to a gene: 3. The CDR3 covers 17 residues. Germline lookup yields CDR1 SGDLS and CDR2 YYNGEE. CDR3 sequence (DNA): TGTGCCAGCAGCGTGACAGGGGGCTTGTCTGGGGCCAACGTCCTGACTTTC. Encoded protein: CASSVTGGLSGANVLTF.

J is TRBJ1-2 and V is TRBV30, with a possible D match to TRBD1 (5 bases). Trimming took off 2 bases at V and 8 bases at J, with 15 bases between the two ends. The CDR3 is 13 amino acids. Looked up from germline, CDR1 is GTSNPN and CDR2 is SVGIG (reference sequence). CDR3 protein: CAWSRGERRGYTF. CDR3 nucleotides: TGTGCCTGGAGTCGGGGGGAAAGGAGAGGCTACACCTTC.

This rearrangement joins TRBV5-1 to TRBJ2-1; D possibly corresponds to TRBD2 (6 bases). The CDR3 is 15 amino acids. Germline CDR1 reads SGHRS; CDR2 reads YFSETQ. V was cut by 5 bases and J by 9 bases, with 21 bases left in between. CDR3 DNA: TGCGCCAGCAGAGGGGAGGCTAGAGTTGTGAGTGAGCAGTTCTTC. It codes for CASRGEARVVSEQFF.

Frequency places this clone as medium-sized (0.01 to 0.1%). J is TRBJ1-4 and V is TRBV5-1, with TRBD1 identical over 8 bases. CDR1 SGHRS and CDR2 YFSETQ come from the germline V gene. Germline trimming cut 4 bases from V and 8 bases from J; bases unmatched to any gene: 13. CDR3 length equals 16 residues. Here the CDR3 reads CASSPDYQGAGEKLFF. For the CDR3, the DNA is TGCGCCAGCAGCCCTGATTACCAGGGGGCGGGCGAAAAACTGTTTTTT.

J is TRBJ1-4 and V is TRBV7-9, with unresolved D. Germline V gene lookup returns CDR1 SEHNR and CDR2 FQNEAQ (reference sequence). This CDR3 spans 15 amino acids. Trimming took off 5 bases at V and 6 bases at J, with 16 bases between the two ends. The CDR3 sequence is CASSKKGGSDEKLFF. For the CDR3, the DNA is TGTGCCAGCAGCAAAAAGGGAGGGTCGGATGAAAAACTGTTTTTT.

The chain is built from TRBV6-5 and TRBJ2-7; 9 nucleotides agree with TRBD2. In germline, CDR1 is MNHEY, CDR2 SVGAGI. The CDR3 runs 15 residues. J was trimmed by 4 bases and V by 3 bases; bases with no gene match: 7. The chain's CDR3 is CASSYSGSLLYEQYF. The CDR3 DNA follows: TGTGCCAGCAGTTATAGCGGGAGTCTACTTTACGAGCAGTACTTC.

The CDR3 DNA reads TGTGCCAGCTCAAATTTCGGGGATCGGTCGAGCTCTGGGGCCAACGTCCTGACTTTC. Its translation: CASSNFGDRSSSGANVLTF. This chain connects TRBV18 to TRBJ2-6, with D perhaps matching TRBD2 (5 bases). Germline V CDR1 and CDR2: KGHSH, LQKENI. V shed 5 bases and J shed 0 bases, with 20 bases lying between them. The CDR3 sequence is 19 residues long.

The V call is TRBV5-6, the J call TRBJ1-5; the D gene is possibly TRBD1 (5 bases). This CDR3 has 16 residues. Per germline, CDR1 SGHDT and CDR2 YYEEEE. Trimming took 0 bases from V and 4 from J, leaving 14 bases between them. The CDR3 protein is CASSLVTSGLNQPQHF. CDR3 sequence (DNA): TGTGCCAGCAGCTTGGTCACGTCAGGGCTAAATCAGCCCCAGCATTTT.

V gene TRBV11-3 combines with J gene TRBJ2-3; 10 bases map to TRBD1. V shed 3 bases and J 4 bases; nucleotides not matched to a gene: 7. The CDR3 covers 16 residues. Per germline, CDR1 SGHNT and CDR2 YENEEA. CDR3 in amino acids: CASSFGQGVDSDTQYF. The CDR3 nucleotides are TGTGCCAGCAGCTTTGGACAGGGGGTAGATTCAGATACGCAGTATTTT.